These T cell receptor beta chains were read from a single sample in a study of response to subunit inactivated influenza vaccine. MiXCR was run by TCRdb on the RT-PCR reads, yielding one entry per CDR3 protein. The sample has 650,000 to 800,000 distinct CDR3 sequences, 15% to 20% seen once; the top ten hold approximately 11%. This sample comprised PBMCs from blood, obtained 5 to 6 days after vaccination. The receptors here all came from a man aged 45 to 65 who received an inactivated influenza vaccine. Each CDR3 is given with its conserved first and last residue. D genes are given only for firm matches. Where a row states a size, it is once, few, many or the class of an expanded clone; other rows omit it.

j_gene: TRBJ1-5; d_gene: TRBD1; v_gene: TRBV12-3/TRBV12-4; abundance: few; CDR3nt: TGTGCCAGCAGTTCGGGACAGGATTATAGCAATCAGCCCCAGCATTTT; CDR3aa: CASSSGQDYSNQPQHF
j_gene: TRBJ2-5; d_gene: TRBD2; v_gene: TRBV11-1; abundance: NA; CDR3nt: TGTGCCAGCAGCTCGGGACTAGCGGGAGCGCACCAAGAGACCCAGTACTTC; CDR3aa: CASSSGLAGAHQETQYF
j_gene: TRBJ2-7; d_gene: NA; v_gene: TRBV11-2; abundance: once; CDR3nt: TGTGCCAGCAGCTTGGTCATGGGGCCTTACGAGCAGTACTTC; CDR3aa: CASSLVMGPYEQYF
j_gene: TRBJ2-1; d_gene: TRBD2; v_gene: TRBV4-2; abundance: NA; CDR3nt: TGTGCCAGCAGCCAAGTTGCGGGGGGGCGTAATGAGCAGTTCTTC; CDR3aa: CASSQVAGGRNEQFF
j_gene: TRBJ2-2; d_gene: NA; v_gene: TRBV20-1; abundance: many; CDR3nt: TGCAGTGCCTCCGGGACATCGAACACCGGGGAGCTGTTTTTT; CDR3aa: CSASGTSNTGELFF
j_gene: TRBJ2-1; d_gene: TRBD2; v_gene: TRBV7-1; abundance: NA; CDR3nt: TGTGCCAGCAGCTCACCCATTGGGGGACTAGCGGAGACGGGGGACTCCTACAATGAGCAGTTCTTC; CDR3aa: CASSSPIGGLAETGDSYNEQFF
j_gene: TRBJ2-2; d_gene: NA; v_gene: TRBV12-3/TRBV12-4; abundance: NA; CDR3nt: TGTGCCAGCAGTCCCCCAGATGTCGGGGAGCTGTTTTTT; CDR3aa: CASSPPDVGELFF
j_gene: TRBJ2-7; d_gene: NA; v_gene: TRBV9; abundance: few; CDR3nt: TGTGCCAGCAGCGTAGAGAAGGGGGGGACTCCTGCCTACGAGCAGTACTTC; CDR3aa: CASSVEKGGTPAYEQYF
j_gene: TRBJ1-2; d_gene: NA; v_gene: TRBV12-3/TRBV12-4; abundance: NA; CDR3nt: TGTGCCAGCAGCGGGACAATTGGCTACACCTTC; CDR3aa: CASSGTIGYTF
j_gene: TRBJ2-4; d_gene: TRBD1; v_gene: TRBV5-5; abundance: NA; CDR3nt: TGTGCCAGCAGCTTGGCCGGGACAGGGAACATTCAGTACTTC; CDR3aa: CASSLAGTGNIQYF
j_gene: TRBJ2-5; d_gene: NA; v_gene: TRBV12-3/TRBV12-4; abundance: few; CDR3nt: TGTGCCAGCAGTCCCGGCGGGGGCCCGAGGGAGACCCAGTACTTC; CDR3aa: CASSPGGGPRETQYF
j_gene: TRBJ2-1; d_gene: TRBD1; v_gene: TRBV28; abundance: many; CDR3nt: TGTGCCAGCAGTGAGGACAGGGTCAGTGAGCAGTTCTTC; CDR3aa: CASSEDRVSEQFF
j_gene: TRBJ2-5; d_gene: NA; v_gene: TRBV18; abundance: NA; CDR3nt: TGTGCCAGCTCACCGCAGCAGGGTGGATCAGAGACCCAGTACTTC; CDR3aa: CASSPQQGGSETQYF
j_gene: TRBJ2-7; d_gene: TRBD2; v_gene: TRBV6-1; abundance: NA; CDR3nt: TGTGCCAGCAGCCCCTGGACTAGCGGGATCTACGAGCAGTACTTC; CDR3aa: CASSPWTSGIYEQYF
j_gene: TRBJ1-3; d_gene: NA; v_gene: TRBV6-5; abundance: few; CDR3nt: TGTGCCAGCAGTTACTCGAGCGATGACACCATATATTTT; CDR3aa: CASSYSSDDTIYF
j_gene: TRBJ2-1; d_gene: TRBD2; v_gene: TRBV20-1; abundance: NA; CDR3nt: TGCAGTGCTAGAAAGCGGGAGGGCCCCAATGAGCAGTTCTTC; CDR3aa: CSARKREGPNEQFF
j_gene: TRBJ2-5; d_gene: NA; v_gene: TRBV5-1; abundance: few; CDR3nt: TGCGCCAGCAGCCAAACCAACGAAGAGACCCAGTACTTC; CDR3aa: CASSQTNEETQYF
j_gene: TRBJ1-1; d_gene: NA; v_gene: TRBV6-2/TRBV6-3; abundance: few; CDR3nt: TGTGCCAGCAGTTACCGGCCGGCGACAGAAGCTTTCTTT; CDR3aa: CASSYRPATEAFF
j_gene: TRBJ2-3; d_gene: NA; v_gene: TRBV11-2; abundance: NA; CDR3nt: TGTGCCAGCAGCTTAGAGGCGGGGGCCACAGATACGCAGTATTTT; CDR3aa: CASSLEAGATDTQYF
j_gene: TRBJ2-5; d_gene: TRBD1; v_gene: TRBV20-1; abundance: NA; CDR3nt: TGCAGTGCTAGCGCCAGGGGGATTCAAGAGACCCAGTACTTC; CDR3aa: CSASARGIQETQYF
j_gene: TRBJ2-7; d_gene: TRBD1; v_gene: TRBV20-1; abundance: few; CDR3nt: TGCAGTGCTATACCGTTTGACAGGGGTAGGGGCTACGAGCAGTACTTC; CDR3aa: CSAIPFDRGRGYEQYF
j_gene: TRBJ2-1; d_gene: TRBD2; v_gene: TRBV7-2; abundance: many; CDR3nt: TGTGCCAGCAGCTTCGGGACTAGCGGGATCAAGCAGTTCTTC; CDR3aa: CASSFGTSGIKQFF
j_gene: TRBJ2-5; d_gene: NA; v_gene: TRBV5-1; abundance: few; CDR3nt: TGCGCCAGCAGCCTACAGGGCGGGGGCCACCAAGAGACCCAGTACTTC; CDR3aa: CASSLQGGGHQETQYF
j_gene: TRBJ1-1; d_gene: TRBD1; v_gene: TRBV6-1; abundance: NA; CDR3nt: TGTGCCAGCAGTCCACGACAGGGTGGTTTCACTGAAGCTTTCTTT; CDR3aa: CASSPRQGGFTEAFF
j_gene: TRBJ2-1; d_gene: NA; v_gene: TRBV2; abundance: few; CDR3nt: TGTGCCAGCAGTGACCCACAGGCGACTGAGCAGTTCTTC; CDR3aa: CASSDPQATEQFF
j_gene: TRBJ2-3; d_gene: NA; v_gene: TRBV7-2; abundance: few; CDR3nt: TGTGCCAGCAGCCCCCATAAGGGACTCACAGATACGCAGTATTTT; CDR3aa: CASSPHKGLTDTQYF
j_gene: TRBJ1-1; d_gene: NA; v_gene: TRBV7-9; abundance: NA; CDR3nt: TGTGCCAGCAGCTTAGCCACTTCGACAGAAATGAACACTGAAGCTTTCTTT; CDR3aa: CASSLATSTEMNTEAFF
j_gene: TRBJ2-6; d_gene: NA; v_gene: TRBV5-1; abundance: NA; CDR3nt: TGCGCCAGCAGAGCAGGGTCTGGGGCCAACGTCCTGACTTTC; CDR3aa: CASRAGSGANVLTF